The present T cell receptor beta chain was sequenced within a study of beta chain features in type 1 diabetes. The germline V gene has CDR1 LNHDA and CDR2 SQIVND (reference sequence). This CDR3 is 17 amino acids long. V lost 10 bases, J lost 4 bases, and 17 bases stayed unmatched. Notes on this clone: What it binds is unknown.

General study points: Fewer insertions but more deletions were seen at VDJ junctions in type 1 diabetes patients. Across all four CD4+ subsets, people with type 1 diabetes showed modestly shorter TCRB CDR3s. The similarity of naive, central memory and Treg TCRB repertoires appeared greater among patients than among healthy donors.

TCRB transcripts that were expressed got sequenced, as all of the isolated RNA had been reverse transcribed. Sequencing of naive, central memory and regulatory T cell samples gave an average of approximately 3.3 million reads. Only in-frame clones appear in the TCRdb table, and some are missing; sequencing was by immunoSEQ multiplex PCR. The table lists approximately 150,000 clones, 63% of them singletons. J is TRBJ1-5 and V is TRBV19, with 9 bases fitting TRBD1. Sequenced material: naive CD4+ T cells from blood. The receptor comes from a man under 40 with type 1 diabetes. The CDR3 DNA follows: TGTGCCAACTCATCCCGGGACAGGGCTCCTTTAAATCAGCCCCAGCATTTT. Protein sequence: CANSSRDRAPLNQPQHF.